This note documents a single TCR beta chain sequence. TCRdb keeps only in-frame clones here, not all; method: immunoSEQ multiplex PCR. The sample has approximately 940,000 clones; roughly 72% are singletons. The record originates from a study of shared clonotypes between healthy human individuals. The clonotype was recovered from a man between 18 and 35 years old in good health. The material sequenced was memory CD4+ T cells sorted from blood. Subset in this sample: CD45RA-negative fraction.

The CDR3 protein is CASSSGTGDYEQYF. CDR3 coding DNA: TGTGCCAGCAGCTCTGGGACAGGGGATTACGAGCAGTACTTC. The gene calls are TRBV5-4 and TRBJ2-7; 10 bases are a match to TRBD1. V shed 3 bases, J shed 4 bases, and the junction held 4 bases outside the gene matches. Germline assignment: CDR1 SGHNT and CDR2 YYREEE (reference sequence). This CDR3 has 14 amino acids.